One sample yielded the 5 T cell receptor beta chains listed below, sequenced in a study of early T cells in non-severe SARS-CoV-2 infection. TCRdb re-analysed the 5' RACE reads in MiXCR, keeping a single row per CDR3 protein. The sample consists of about 39,000 distinct CDR3 sequences, 4.5% to 7% of them appearing once. The sample consisted of whole blood, taken at baseline. These receptors were taken from an adult who was a healthcare worker with PCR-confirmed SARS-CoV-2 infection or an uninfected control (not recorded which).

This clonotype came up many times. The chain is built from TRBV5-4 and TRBJ1-1; D is unresolved. V shed 0 bases and J shed 1 base, with 4 bases lying between them. Germline V lookup: CDR1 SGHNT, CDR2 YYREEE (reference sequence). The CDR3 runs to 13 residues. This CDR3 is CASSLAANTEAFF. The CDR3 nucleotides are TGTGCCAGCAGCTTGGCAGCGAACACTGAAGCTTTCTTT.

This clonotype has just a few counts. The junction differs from germline at one of its ends, possibly a read error. This chain joins TRBV11-2 and TRBJ2-7; no clear D gene. The CDR3 totals 12 residues. Germline V gene lookup returns CDR1 SGHAT and CDR2 FQNNGV. CDR3 region: CVSTYSDYEQYF. The CDR3 bases are TGTGTCAGCACCTACTCGGACTACGAGCAGTACTTC.

Ten or more counts support this clonotype. This chain links TRBV5-5 with TRBJ1-5; tentative D call: TRBD1 (6 bases). The CDR3 covers 16 residues. V dropped 4 bases and J dropped 4 bases, with 18 bases sitting between them. Per the germline V gene, CDR1 is SGHKS and CDR2 is YYEKEE (reference sequence). CDR3 residues: CASSRGQPEGNQPQHF. CDR3 coding DNA: TGTGCCAGCAGCCGCGGACAGCCTGAGGGAAATCAGCCCCAGCATTTT.

This clonotype was picked up many times. The chain has TRBV9 and TRBJ1-4; 7 bases line up with TRBD1. The CDR3 runs to 17 residues. Germline V lookup: CDR1 SGDLS, CDR2 YYNGEE. V lost 2 bases, J lost 4 bases, and 11 bases stayed unmatched. The DNA for the CDR3 is TGTGCCAGCAGCGTCCGAGCGCCCGGGACAGATAATGAAAAACTGTTTTTT. Its translation: CASSVRAPGTDNEKLFF.

The V gene is TRBV29-1, the J gene TRBJ1-1, with D possibly TRBD1 on 5 matching bases. The CDR3 totals 12 residues. Trimming removed 7 bases from V and 5 bases from J, with 14 bases in between. Germline values: CDR1 SQVTM, CDR2 ANQGSEA. CDR3 nucleotides: TGCAGCGCGGACATTAAGCCAACTGAAGCTTTCTTT. This codes for CSADIKPTEAFF. The full variable domain, completed using reference TRBV29-1 and TRBJ1-1, is SAVISQKPSRDICQRGTSLTIQCQVDSQVTMMFWYRQQPGQSLTLIATANQGSEATYESGFVIDKFPISRPNLTFSTLTVSNMSPEDSSIYLCSADIKPTEAFFGQGTRLTVV.